The 21 T cell receptor beta chains below come from one sample, sequenced in a study of shared clonotypes between healthy human individuals. TCRdb keeps only in-frame clones here, not all; method: immunoSEQ multiplex PCR. This repertoire shows some 500,000 clones, roughly 85% found once; its top ten account for 10% to 15%. The sequencing input was PBMCs. These receptors originate from a middle-aged woman in good health. Some clones in this sample may be carry-over from other donors' samples.

This clone has just a few counts. V is TRBV30 and J is TRBJ1-1; TRBD1 matches at 7 bases. V lost 2 bases, J lost 8 bases, and 17 bases stayed unmatched. CDR1 is GTSNPN and CDR2 is SVGIG in the germline V gene (reference sequence). This CDR3 is built from 16 residues. CDR3 amino acids: CAWSHGLGQLKREAFF. In DNA form, the CDR3 reads TGTGCCTGGAGTCACGGCCTGGGACAGCTGAAGCGGGAAGCTTTCTTT.

The chain is built from TRBV18 and TRBJ2-7, with TRBD2 identical over 8 bases. V lost 3 bases and J lost 0; bases outside the gene matches: 7. This CDR3 has 16 residues. Germline V gene data show CDR1 as KGHSH and CDR2 as LQKENI. This CDR3 reads CASSPTGGGLSYEQYF. CDR3 DNA sequence: TGTGCCAGCTCACCGACCGGGGGGGGACTCTCCTACGAGCAGTACTTC. The full variable domain, rest sourced from reference TRBV18 and TRBJ2-7, is NAGVMQNPRHLVRRRGQEARLRCSPMKGHSHVYWYRQLPEEGLKFMVYLQKENIIDESGMPKERFSAEFPKEGPSILRIQQVVRGDSAAYFCASSPTGGGLSYEQYFGPGTRLTVT.

The chain combines TRBV18 with TRBJ1-3; the D gene is possibly TRBD1 (6 bases). This CDR3 region has 18 residues. CDR1 KGHSH and CDR2 LQKENI come from the germline V gene. The V gene lost 3 bases and the J gene lost 3 bases, with 21 bases spanning the gap. The CDR3 bases are TGTGCCAGCTCACCGCTAGAAACCACGGGGGCTTTTGGAAACACCATATATTTT. Translating gives CASSPLETTGAFGNTIYF.

V usage is TRBV11-3 and J usage is TRBJ2-3; D perhaps matches TRBD1 (7 bases). Germline values: CDR1 SGHNT, CDR2 YENEEA. The V end lost 5 bases, the J end lost 2 bases, and 17 bases lay between the germline ends. The CDR3 runs 16 residues. As DNA, the CDR3 is TGTGCCAGCAGCCGAGGACAGGAGGGAACCACAGATACGCAGTATTTT. As protein: CASSRGQEGTTDTQYF.

The chain carries TRBV13 and TRBJ2-2; D remains ambiguous. V was pared by 5 bases and J by 6 bases, with 13 bases between. The V gene's germline CDR1 is PRHDT and CDR2 FYEKMQ (reference sequence). This CDR3 comprises 14 residues. CDR3 amino acids: CASSHARVAGELFF. CDR3 in DNA: TGTGCCAGCAGCCATGCCCGGGTTGCCGGGGAGCTGTTTTTT. The whole variable domain, filled in from reference TRBV13 and TRBJ2-2, reads AAGVIQSPRHLIKEKRETATLKCYPIPRHDTVYWYQQGPGQDPQFLISFYEKMQSDKGSIPDRFSAQQFSDYHSELNMSSLELGDSALYFCASSHARVAGELFFGEGSRLTVL.

J is TRBJ2-2 and V is TRBV10-3; 7 bases are shared with TRBD2. Germline V gene sequence: CDR1 ENHRY, CDR2 SYGVKD. This CDR3 has 16 residues. Losses at the gene ends were 0 bases for V and 6 bases for J; bases not matched to a gene: 7. CDR3 loop: CAISESIGLGAGELFF. In nucleotides, the CDR3 is TGTGCCATCAGTGAGTCGATCGGACTAGGGGCCGGGGAGCTGTTTTTT.

About this clone itself: A far larger clone is one nucleotide away, so this likely arose from a read error. The rearrangement joins TRBV7-2 to TRBJ2-7; D not resolved. The V gene's germline CDR1 is SGHTA and CDR2 FQGNSA. The CDR3 is 16 residues long. CDR3 DNA: TGTGCCAGAAGCTTAATTTCGGGCGGCCCTTTTTACGAGCAGTACTTC. It translates to CARSLISGGPFYEQYF.

The table lists this clone with a count of one. The gene calls are TRBV30 and TRBJ2-3; D is uncertain. CDR1 GTSNPN and CDR2 SVGIG come from the germline V gene (reference sequence). The V gene lost 2 bases and the J gene lost 0 bases, with 9 bases spanning the gap. This CDR3 comprises 14 residues. The chain's CDR3 is CAWSLTPSTDTQYF. The CDR3 nucleotides read TGTGCCTGGAGTCTTACACCTAGCACAGATACGCAGTATTTT.

This clone was seen more than once but under ten times. The CDR3 region is CATSRTGLSSGEQYF. The CDR3 coding sequence is TGTGCCACCAGCAGGACGGGACTATCGTCGGGGGAGCAGTACTTC. This chain links TRBV15 with TRBJ2-7; the match to TRBD2 covers 7 bases. This CDR3 has 15 residues. Germline V gives CDR1 LNHNV, CDR2 YYDKDF (reference sequence). After removal of 3 bases from V and 7 bases from J, the junction contained 12 bases not matched to a gene.

The chain recombines TRBV5-4 with TRBJ2-3; TRBD2 matches at 16 bases. V trimming: 3 bases; J trimming: 7 bases; junction bases outside the gene matches: 14. CDR3 length equals 19 residues. Germline CDR1 and CDR2: SGHNT and YYREEE (reference sequence). CDR3 DNA: TGTGCCAGCAGCTCCTACTCCGGGACTAGCGGGAGGGCCATATATACGCAGTATTTT. Translated, it gives CASSSYSGTSGRAIYTQYF.

The gene calls are TRBV27 and TRBJ2-2; 12 bases are a match to TRBD1. V lost 5 bases and J lost 3; bases outside the gene matches: 10. CDR1 MNHEY and CDR2 SMNVEV come from the germline V gene (reference sequence). The length of the CDR3 is 18 residues. The CDR3: CASSPFTGTGGHTGELFF. The DNA of the CDR3 is TGTGCCAGCAGTCCTTTCACCGGGACAGGGGGCCACACCGGGGAGCTGTTTTTT.

This clone came up many times. The sample contains more than one DNA sequence encoding this CDR3. The rearrangement joins TRBV6-4 to TRBJ2-2; D is unresolved. The CDR3 has 13 residues. V was pared by 2 bases and J by 4 bases, with 5 bases between. Germline values: CDR1 MRHNA, CDR2 SNTAGT. CDR3 sequence reads: CASSDRATGELFF. In DNA, the CDR3 is TGTGCCAGCAGTGACAGGGCCACCGGGGAGCTGTTTTTT.

The CDR3 DNA follows: TGTGCCAGCAGCTTGGGTGTGGGAGCGAACACCGGGGAGCTGTTTTTT. Translation gives CASSLGVGANTGELFF. The rearrangement joins TRBV5-4 to TRBJ2-2, with D perhaps matching TRBD2 (5 bases). The CDR3 runs to 16 residues. Trimming shortened V by 0 bases and J by 0 bases, and 9 bases separated the two germline ends. Germline values: CDR1 SGHNT, CDR2 YYREEE (reference sequence).

On this clone: Other DNA sequences within the sample encode an identical CDR3. This chain uses TRBV2 with TRBJ2-7; D unresolved. Germline lookup yields CDR1 SNHLY and CDR2 FYNNEI. The CDR3 is 11 amino acids. Trimming left V 4 bases short and J 3 bases short, with 4 bases between. CDR3 protein: CASSALYEQYF. In DNA form, the CDR3 reads TGTGCCAGCAGTGCACTCTACGAGCAGTACTTC.

The chain is built from TRBV6-4 and TRBJ2-3; maybe TRBD2 (6 bases). Germline V gene sequence: CDR1 MRHNA, CDR2 SNTAGT. The germline V and J ends were trimmed by 4 bases and 1 base, with 12 bases remaining between them. This CDR3 contains 15 residues. CDR3 sequence: CASSAGTGGTDTQYF. CDR3 nucleotides: TGTGCCAGCAGTGCCGGGACTGGAGGCACAGATACGCAGTATTTT.

The chain couples TRBV6-1 to TRBJ1-3; D is undetermined. CDR3 length: 14 residues. Trimming took off 4 bases at V and 2 bases at J, with 9 bases between the two ends. Per the germline V gene, CDR1 is MNHNS and CDR2 is SASEGT. This CDR3 is CASSAQGPGNTIYF. In nucleotides, the CDR3 is TGTGCCAGCAGTGCTCAAGGGCCTGGAAACACCATATATTTT.

This chain joins TRBV28 and TRBJ1-5; tentatively, D is TRBD1 (5 bases). Trimming left V 5 bases short and J 2 bases short, with 10 bases between. The CDR3 loop spans 14 amino acids. Germline CDR1 is MDHEN and CDR2 is SYDVKM. The CDR3 spells CASSPRDGNQPQHF. The CDR3 DNA follows: TGTGCCAGCAGTCCCCGGGACGGCAATCAGCCCCAGCATTTT.

The rearrangement joins TRBV28 to TRBJ1-3; tentative D call: TRBD1 (5 bases). V shed 6 bases and J shed 3 bases, with 15 bases lying between them. The CDR3 is made up of 15 amino acids. From germline, CDR1 is MDHEN and CDR2 SYDVKM. In DNA form, the CDR3 reads TGTGCCAGCAGGGGACGGGGGACCCTTGGAAACACCATATATTTT. Amino acids: CASRGRGTLGNTIYF.

The gene calls are TRBV28 and TRBJ2-3, with D perhaps being TRBD1 or TRBD2 (5 bases each). The CDR3 extends over 18 amino acids. V lost 3 bases to trimming and J lost 1 base, with 20 bases between them. Per the germline V gene, CDR1 is MDHEN and CDR2 is SYDVKM. CDR3 DNA: TGTGCCAGCAGTTTGATCCCCACTGGGGGACCCCGCACAGATACGCAGTATTTT. Protein product: CASSLIPTGGPRTDTQYF.

The chain joins TRBV19 to TRBJ2-3; tentative D call: TRBD2 (6 bases). Germline V gene sequence: CDR1 LNHDA, CDR2 SQIVND (reference sequence). The V end was cut by 2 bases, the J end by 6 bases, with 12 bases between. This CDR3 comprises 14 residues. This CDR3 is CASSIRDWDDTQYF. The CDR3 DNA follows: TGTGCCAGTAGTATAAGGGACTGGGATGATACGCAGTATTTT.

In this sample, this clone turned up a few times. The V and J genes are TRBV5-1 and TRBJ2-7, with D perhaps matching TRBD1 (5 bases). Per germline, CDR1 SGHRS and CDR2 YFSETQ. Trimming stripped 1 base from V and 5 bases from J, with 7 bases between. CDR3 size: 12 residues. DNA of the CDR3: TGCGCCAGCAGCTTGCAGGGCCACGAGCAGTACTTC. Amino acid sequence: CASSLQGHEQYF.